These 11 T cell receptor beta chains were sequenced from one sample in a study of cytomegalovirus exposure and HLA in healthy donors. The PCR ran on 60 Vbeta and 13 Jbeta primers. Only in-frame clones appear in the TCRdb table, and some are missing; sequencing was by immunoSEQ multiplex PCR. The sample yields about 160,000 clones, over 70% seen once. The sample comprised PBMCs. The receptors derive from a woman between 40 and 55 years old in good health and CMV-seropositive.

The chain links TRBV5-1 to TRBJ1-6; 8 bases line up with TRBD1. The CDR3 is 14 residues long. V trimming: 5 bases; J trimming: 13 bases; junction bases outside the gene matches: 11. CDR1 and CDR2 (germline): SGHRS, YFSETQ. DNA for the CDR3: TGCGCCAGCAGATACGGACAGGGAGTAGCCCCCCTCCACTTT. Protein product: CASRYGQGVAPLHF.

The rearrangement uses TRBV9 and TRBJ2-3; D might be TRBD2 (5 bases). The germline gives CDR1 SGDLS, CDR2 YYNGEE. Trimming stripped 2 bases from V and 2 bases from J, with 12 bases between. CDR3 length: 15 residues. The CDR3 DNA follows: TGTGCCAGCAGCGTTCAAGCGGCGCCCACAGATACGCAGTATTTT. Translated: CASSVQAAPTDTQYF.

The chain links TRBV20-1 to TRBJ1-2; D is ambiguous. The V end lost 8 bases, the J end lost 8 bases, and 12 bases lay between the germline ends. The CDR3 length is 10 residues. Germline V gene lookup returns CDR1 DFQATT and CDR2 SNEGSKA (reference sequence). CDR3 in DNA: TGCAGTACTAACTCGGGAGGCTACACCTTC. Amino acid sequence: CSTNSGGYTF.

The V and J genes are TRBV19 and TRBJ2-1; TRBD2 agrees at 9 bases. The CDR3 loop spans 15 amino acids. Trimming cost V 6 bases and J 4 bases; bases outside gene matches: 7. CDR1 LNHDA and CDR2 SQIVND come from the germline V gene (reference sequence). The CDR3 DNA reads TGTGCCAGTAGCTTCCTAGCGGGGAGGTACAATGAGCAGTTCTTC. Encoded protein: CASSFLAGRYNEQFF.

The rearrangement links TRBV5-5 to TRBJ2-2, with TRBD2 matching 12 bases. Germline CDR1 SGHKS, CDR2 YYEKEE (reference sequence). Trimming took 4 bases from V and 5 from J; bases not matched to a gene: 3. This CDR3 is 15 amino acids long. The DNA for the CDR3 is TGTGCCAGCAGCCTCCTAGCGGGGGGGACCGGGGAGCTGTTTTTT. The encoded protein is CASSLLAGGTGELFF. The variable domain in full, with the rest retrieved from reference TRBV5-5 and TRBJ2-2, is DAGVTQSPTHLIKTRGQQVTLRCSPISGHKSVSWYQQVLGQGPQFIFQYYEKEERGRGNFPDRFSARQFPNYSSELNVNALLLGDSALYLCASSLLAGGTGELFFGEGSRLTVL.

The gene calls are TRBV4-1 and TRBJ1-3, with TRBD1 identical over 8 bases. J lost 11 bases, V lost 2 bases, and 5 bases had no gene match. This CDR3 contains 13 residues. Germline CDR1 MGHRA, CDR2 YSYEKL. CDR3 in amino acids: CASSQLQGGPIYF. The CDR3, as DNA: TGCGCCAGCAGCCAACTACAGGGGGGTCCCATATATTTT.

The chain links TRBV6-5 to TRBJ2-2; D call uncertain. The V and J ends lost 6 bases and 8 bases respectively, with 16 bases between them. CDR3 length equals 14 residues. Germline V lookup: CDR1 MNHEY, CDR2 SVGAGI. The CDR3 DNA is TGTGCCAGCAGCCCCAGCCCTCGGAGAGGGGAGCTGTTTTTT. Encoded protein: CASSPSPRRGELFF.

V and J are TRBV4-1 and TRBJ1-6, with D possibly being TRBD1 (5 bases). CDR3 length equals 15 residues. Trimming took off 0 bases at V and 10 bases at J, with 13 bases between the two ends. The germline V gene has CDR1 MGHRA and CDR2 YSYEKL. The CDR3 here is CASSQEEQVVSPLHF. For the CDR3, the DNA is TGCGCCAGCAGCCAAGAAGAACAGGTCGTCTCACCCCTCCACTTT.

This clone was recorded only once. This chain links TRBV28 with TRBJ2-1; possible D gene TRBD2, 5 bases. The CDR3 length is 14 residues. V lost 5 bases to trimming and J lost 7 bases, with 15 bases between them. The V gene's germline CDR1 is MDHEN and CDR2 SYDVKM. The CDR3 here is CASSNTDFPNEQFF. The CDR3 DNA is TGTGCCAGCAGTAACACGGACTTTCCTAATGAGCAGTTCTTC.

The V gene is TRBV18, the J gene TRBJ2-3, with 7 bases lining up with TRBD2. Germline V lookup: CDR1 KGHSH, CDR2 LQKENI. This CDR3 region has 12 residues. V shed 7 bases and J 5 bases; nucleotides not matched to a gene: 3. The chain's CDR3 is CASLPGGDTQYF. CDR3 DNA sequence: TGTGCCAGCTTACCGGGGGGAGATACGCAGTATTTT.

The genes are TRBV5-1 and TRBJ2-5; 9 bases are a match to TRBD2. CDR1 is SGHRS and CDR2 is YFSETQ in the germline V gene. This CDR3 has 15 amino acids. The junction had 9 bases not matched to a gene; V was cut back by 0 bases and J by 9 bases. CDR3 bases: TGCGCCAGCAGCTTGGGACTTGGGGGACTAGCCTCCCAGTACTTC. As protein: CASSLGLGGLASQYF.